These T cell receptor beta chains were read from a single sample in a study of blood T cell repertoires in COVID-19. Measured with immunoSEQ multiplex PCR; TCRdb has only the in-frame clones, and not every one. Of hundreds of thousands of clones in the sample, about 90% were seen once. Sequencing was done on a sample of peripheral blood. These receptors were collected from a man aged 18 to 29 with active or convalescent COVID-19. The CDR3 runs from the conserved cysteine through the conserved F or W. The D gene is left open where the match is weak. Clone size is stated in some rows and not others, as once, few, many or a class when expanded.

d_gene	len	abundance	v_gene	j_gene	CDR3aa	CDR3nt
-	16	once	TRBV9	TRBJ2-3	CASSVGPGSSTDTQYF	TGTGCCAGCAGCGTAGGTCCGGGGAGTAGCACAGATACGCAGTATTTT
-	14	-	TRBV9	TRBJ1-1	CASGRGQMNTEAFF	TGTGCCAGCGGAAGGGGACAAATGAACACTGAAGCTTTCTTT
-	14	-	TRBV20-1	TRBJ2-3	CSASSGGLGDTQYF	TGCAGTGCTAGTTCCGGGGGGCTGGGAGATACGCAGTATTTT
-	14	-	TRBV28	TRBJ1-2	CASSLTGPNYGYTF	TGTGCCAGCAGTTTAACAGGCCCTAACTATGGCTACACCTTC
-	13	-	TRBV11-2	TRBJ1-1	CASSLTVNTEAFF	TGTGCCAGCAGCTTAACAGTGAACACTGAAGCTTTCTTT
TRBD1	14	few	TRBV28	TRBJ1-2	CASSLGQGTYGYTF	TGTGCCAGCAGTTTAGGACAGGGTACTTATGGCTACACCTTC
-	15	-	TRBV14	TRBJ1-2	CASSRRVTGSHGYTF	TGTGCCAGCAGCCGCAGGGTCACAGGGTCGCATGGCTACACCTTC
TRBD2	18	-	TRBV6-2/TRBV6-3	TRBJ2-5	CASSYVGTSGTGGETQYF	TGTGCCAGCAGTTACGTGGGGACTAGCGGCACTGGGGGGGAGACCCAGTACTTC
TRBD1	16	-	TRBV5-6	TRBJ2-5	CASSPMGQGRAETQYF	TGTGCCAGCAGCCCGATGGGACAGGGGAGGGCGGAGACCCAGTACTTC
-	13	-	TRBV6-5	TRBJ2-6	CASRASGANVLTF	TGTGCCAGCAGAGCCTCTGGGGCCAACGTCCTGACTTTC
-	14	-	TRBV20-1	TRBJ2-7	CSASSGTTLYEQYF	TGCAGTGCTAGTTCCGGGACAACCTTGTACGAGCAGTACTTC
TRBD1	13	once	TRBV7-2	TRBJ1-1	CASSFDRGTEAFF	TGTGCCAGCAGCTTTGACAGGGGAACTGAAGCTTTCTTT
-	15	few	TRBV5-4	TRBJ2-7	CASSLDSGRSYEQYF	TGTGCCAGCAGCTTGGATTCAGGGCGGTCCTACGAGCAGTACTTC